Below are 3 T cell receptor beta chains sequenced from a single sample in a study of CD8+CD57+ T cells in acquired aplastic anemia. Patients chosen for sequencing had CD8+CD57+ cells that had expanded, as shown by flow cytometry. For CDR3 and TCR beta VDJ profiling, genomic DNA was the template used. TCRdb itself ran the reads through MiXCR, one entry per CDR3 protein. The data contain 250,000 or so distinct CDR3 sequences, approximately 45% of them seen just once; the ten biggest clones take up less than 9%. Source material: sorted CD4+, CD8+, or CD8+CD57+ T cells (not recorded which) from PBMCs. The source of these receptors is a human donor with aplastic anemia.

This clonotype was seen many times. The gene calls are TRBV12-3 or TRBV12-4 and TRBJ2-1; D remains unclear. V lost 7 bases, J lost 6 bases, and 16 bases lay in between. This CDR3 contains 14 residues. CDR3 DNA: TGTGCCAGCACCCCGGAAGTTACGGCCAATGAGCAGTTCTTC. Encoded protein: CASTPEVTANEQFF.

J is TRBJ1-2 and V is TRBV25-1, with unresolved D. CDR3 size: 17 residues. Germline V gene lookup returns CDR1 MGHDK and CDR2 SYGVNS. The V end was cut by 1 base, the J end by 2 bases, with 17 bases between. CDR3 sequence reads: CASSESGRFGRNYGYTF. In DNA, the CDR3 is TGTGCCAGCAGTGAATCTGGTCGTTTTGGGAGAAACTATGGCTACACCTTC.

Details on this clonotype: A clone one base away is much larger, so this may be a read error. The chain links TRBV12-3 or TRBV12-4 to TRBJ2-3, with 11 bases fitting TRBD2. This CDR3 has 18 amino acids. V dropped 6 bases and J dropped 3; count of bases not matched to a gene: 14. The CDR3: CASRPAELAGVSTDTQYF. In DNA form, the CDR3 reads TGTGCCAGCAGGCCGGCTGAACTAGCGGGAGTTTCGACAGATACGCAGTATTTT.